Included here is one T cell receptor (beta chain) sequence, with context. Its target is unknown. This entry belongs to a study of CD8+CD57+ T cells in acquired aplastic anemia. Study summary: DNA from sorted CD4+ and CD8+ cells averaged approximately 3.5 ug. The average read count for CD4+ cells in healthy donors was around 10 million.

The study profiled TCR beta VDJ and CDR3 using genomic DNA as template. Each CDR3 protein gets one entry after TCRdb re-called the reads with MiXCR. Here the sample spans around 68,000 distinct CDR3 sequences, almost 55% being singletons. Study-level findings and limits: Significance was not reached for CD8+ Simpson's diversity between patients and controls. Roughly 27 sequences, all CD8+ CDR3, were shared between patients and controls.

Germline V gives CDR1 ENHRY, CDR2 SYGVKD. The V end lost 0 bases, the J end lost 6 bases, and 12 bases lay between the germline ends. The CDR3 sequence is 15 residues long. The rearrangement joins TRBV10-3 to TRBJ2-4; D is undetermined. This sequence was found in a human donor in good health, serving as a control. The sequencing sample was made of sorted CD4+, CD8+, or CD8+CD57+ T cells (not recorded which) from PBMCs. This chain's CDR3 is CAISESVGLGNIQYF. The CDR3 DNA sequence: TGTGCCATCAGTGAGTCGGTAGGGTTGGGAAACATTCAGTACTTC.